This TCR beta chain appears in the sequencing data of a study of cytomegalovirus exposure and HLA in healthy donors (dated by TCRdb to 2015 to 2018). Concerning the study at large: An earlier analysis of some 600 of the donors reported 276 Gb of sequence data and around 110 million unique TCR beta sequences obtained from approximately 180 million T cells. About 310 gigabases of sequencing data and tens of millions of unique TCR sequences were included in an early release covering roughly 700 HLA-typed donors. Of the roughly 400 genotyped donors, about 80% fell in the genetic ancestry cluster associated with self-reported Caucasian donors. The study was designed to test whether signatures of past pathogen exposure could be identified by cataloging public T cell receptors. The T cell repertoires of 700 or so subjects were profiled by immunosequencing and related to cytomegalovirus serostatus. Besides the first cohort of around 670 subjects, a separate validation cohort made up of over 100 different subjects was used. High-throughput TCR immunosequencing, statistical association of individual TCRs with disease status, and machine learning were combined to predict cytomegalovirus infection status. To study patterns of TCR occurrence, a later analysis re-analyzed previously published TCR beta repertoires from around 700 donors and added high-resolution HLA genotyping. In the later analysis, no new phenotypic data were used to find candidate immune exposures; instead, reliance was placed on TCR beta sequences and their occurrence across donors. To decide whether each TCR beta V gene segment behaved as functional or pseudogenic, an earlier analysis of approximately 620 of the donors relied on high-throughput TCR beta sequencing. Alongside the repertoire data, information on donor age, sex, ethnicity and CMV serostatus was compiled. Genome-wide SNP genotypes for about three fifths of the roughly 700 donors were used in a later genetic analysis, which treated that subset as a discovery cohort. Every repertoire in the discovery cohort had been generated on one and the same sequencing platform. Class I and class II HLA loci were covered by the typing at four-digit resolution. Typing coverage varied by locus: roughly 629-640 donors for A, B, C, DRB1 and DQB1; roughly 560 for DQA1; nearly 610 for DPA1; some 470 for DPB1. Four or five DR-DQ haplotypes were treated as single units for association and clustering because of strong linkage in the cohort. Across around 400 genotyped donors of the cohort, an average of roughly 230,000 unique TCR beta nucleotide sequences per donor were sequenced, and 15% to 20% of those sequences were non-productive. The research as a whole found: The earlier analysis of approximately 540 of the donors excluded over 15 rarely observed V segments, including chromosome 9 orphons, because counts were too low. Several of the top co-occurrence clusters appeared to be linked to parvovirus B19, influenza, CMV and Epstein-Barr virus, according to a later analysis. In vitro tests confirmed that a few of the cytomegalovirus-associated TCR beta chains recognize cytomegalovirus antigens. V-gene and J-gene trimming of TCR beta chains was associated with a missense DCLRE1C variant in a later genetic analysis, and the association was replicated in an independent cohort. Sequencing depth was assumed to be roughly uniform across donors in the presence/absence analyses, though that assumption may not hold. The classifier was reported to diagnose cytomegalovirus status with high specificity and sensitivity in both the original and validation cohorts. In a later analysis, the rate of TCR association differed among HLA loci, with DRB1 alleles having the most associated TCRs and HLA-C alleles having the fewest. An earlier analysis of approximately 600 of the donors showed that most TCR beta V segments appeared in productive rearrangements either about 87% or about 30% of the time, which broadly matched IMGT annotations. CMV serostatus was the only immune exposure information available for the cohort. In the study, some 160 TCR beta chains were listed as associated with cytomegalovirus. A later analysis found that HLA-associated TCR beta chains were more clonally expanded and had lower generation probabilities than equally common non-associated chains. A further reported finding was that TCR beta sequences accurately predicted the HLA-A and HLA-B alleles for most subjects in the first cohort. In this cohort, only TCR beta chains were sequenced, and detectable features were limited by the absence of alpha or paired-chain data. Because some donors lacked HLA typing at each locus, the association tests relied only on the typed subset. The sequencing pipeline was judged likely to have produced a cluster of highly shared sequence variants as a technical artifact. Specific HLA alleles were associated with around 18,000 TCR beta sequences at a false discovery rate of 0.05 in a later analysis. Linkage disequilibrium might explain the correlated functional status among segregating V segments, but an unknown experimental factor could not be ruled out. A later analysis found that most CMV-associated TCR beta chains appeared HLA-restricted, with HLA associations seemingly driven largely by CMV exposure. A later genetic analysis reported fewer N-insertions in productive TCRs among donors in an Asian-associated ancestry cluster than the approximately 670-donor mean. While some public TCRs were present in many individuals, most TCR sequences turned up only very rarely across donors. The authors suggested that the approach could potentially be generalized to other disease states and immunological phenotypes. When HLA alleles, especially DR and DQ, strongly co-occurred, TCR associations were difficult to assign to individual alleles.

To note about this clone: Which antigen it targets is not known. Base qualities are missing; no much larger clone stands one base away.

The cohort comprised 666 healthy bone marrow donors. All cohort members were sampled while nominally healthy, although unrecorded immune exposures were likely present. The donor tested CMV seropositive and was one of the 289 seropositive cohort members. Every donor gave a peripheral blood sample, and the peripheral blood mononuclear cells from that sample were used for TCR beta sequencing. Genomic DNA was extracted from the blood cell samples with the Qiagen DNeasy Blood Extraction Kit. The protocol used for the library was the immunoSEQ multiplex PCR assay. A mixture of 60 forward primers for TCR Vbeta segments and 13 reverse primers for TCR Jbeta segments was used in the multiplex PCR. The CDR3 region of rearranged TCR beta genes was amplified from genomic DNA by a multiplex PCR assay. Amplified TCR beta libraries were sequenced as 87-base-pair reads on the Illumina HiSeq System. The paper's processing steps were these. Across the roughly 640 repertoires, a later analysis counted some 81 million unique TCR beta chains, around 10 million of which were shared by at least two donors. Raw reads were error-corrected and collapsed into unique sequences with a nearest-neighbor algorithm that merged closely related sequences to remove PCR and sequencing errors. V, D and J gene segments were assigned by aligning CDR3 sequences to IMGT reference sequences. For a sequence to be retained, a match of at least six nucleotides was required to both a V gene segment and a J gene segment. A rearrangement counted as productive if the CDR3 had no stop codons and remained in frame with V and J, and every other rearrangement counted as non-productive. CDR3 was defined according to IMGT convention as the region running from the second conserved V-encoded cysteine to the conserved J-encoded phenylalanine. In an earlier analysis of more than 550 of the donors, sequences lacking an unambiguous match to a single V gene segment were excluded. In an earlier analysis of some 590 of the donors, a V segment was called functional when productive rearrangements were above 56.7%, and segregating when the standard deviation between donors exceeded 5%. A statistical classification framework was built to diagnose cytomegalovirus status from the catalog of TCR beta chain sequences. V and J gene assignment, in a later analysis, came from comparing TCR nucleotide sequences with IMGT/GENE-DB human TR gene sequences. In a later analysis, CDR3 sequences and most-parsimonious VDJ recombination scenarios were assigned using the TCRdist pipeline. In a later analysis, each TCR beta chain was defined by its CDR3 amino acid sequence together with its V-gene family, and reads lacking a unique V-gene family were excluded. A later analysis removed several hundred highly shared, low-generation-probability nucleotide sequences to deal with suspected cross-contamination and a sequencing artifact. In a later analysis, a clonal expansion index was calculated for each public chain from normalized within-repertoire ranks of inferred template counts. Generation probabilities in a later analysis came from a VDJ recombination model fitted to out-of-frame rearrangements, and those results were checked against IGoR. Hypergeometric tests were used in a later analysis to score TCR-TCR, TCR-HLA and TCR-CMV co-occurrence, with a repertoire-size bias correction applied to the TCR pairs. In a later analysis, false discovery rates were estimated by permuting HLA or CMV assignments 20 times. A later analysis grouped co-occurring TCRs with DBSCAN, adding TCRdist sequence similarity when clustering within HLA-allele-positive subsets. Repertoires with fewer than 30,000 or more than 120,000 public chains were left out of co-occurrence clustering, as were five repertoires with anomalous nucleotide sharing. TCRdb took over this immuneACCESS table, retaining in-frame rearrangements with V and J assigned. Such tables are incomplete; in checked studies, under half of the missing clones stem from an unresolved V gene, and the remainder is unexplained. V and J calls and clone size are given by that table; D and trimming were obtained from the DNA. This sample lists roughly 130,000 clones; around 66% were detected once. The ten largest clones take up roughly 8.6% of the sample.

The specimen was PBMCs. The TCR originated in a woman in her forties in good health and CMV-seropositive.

The CDR3 region has the sequence CASSPEAGGAGGYTF. The DNA reads as follows: TGTGCCAGCAGCCCAGAGGCAGGGGGCGCAGGTGGCTACACCTTC. The chain is encoded by TRBV7-9 joined to TRBJ1-2, and TRBD1 matches 8 of the central bases. Ends trimmed: V by 5 bases, J by 7 bases; bases unmatched to a gene: 12. In the germline V gene (reference sequence), CDR1 corresponds to SEHNR and CDR2 to FQNEAQ. The CDR3 contains 15 residues, cysteine and phenylalanine counted. Solely the CDR3 DNA is kept, with 45 bases framed from the first base.